This T cell receptor beta chain was retrieved from a study of PD-L1 blockade in urothelial cancer. Study-wide context: Chemotherapy regimens numbering 0 to 3 had been given to patients.

The CDR3 is made up of 15 amino acids. The germline V gene encodes CDR1 MGHRA and CDR2 YSYEKL. With 0 bases removed from V and 4 bases from J, the gap between germline ends came to 10 bases. TCRdb keeps only in-frame clones here, not all; method: immunoSEQ multiplex PCR. The sample lists about 76,000 clones, around four fifths occurring once. Urothelial carcinoma in patients was locally advanced or metastatic. Sequencing used PBMCs, obtained around atezolizumab (anti-PD-L1) treatment. This receptor was obtained from a man in his 70s with urothelial cancer. The V call is TRBV4-1, the J call TRBJ1-5; D gene unclear. This CDR3 is CASSQDDGGNQPQHF. The CDR3 DNA reads as TGCGCCAGCAGCCAAGATGATGGAGGGAATCAGCCCCAGCATTTT.